The clone carrying this T cell receptor (beta chain) was picked up one time. The antigen remains undetermined. This CDR3 is 14 amino acids long. Per the germline V gene, CDR1 is DFQATT and CDR2 is SNEGSKA (reference sequence). The V gene lost 8 bases and the J gene lost 0 bases, with 14 bases spanning the gap. This specimen belongs to a study of T cells in Graves' hyperthyroidism and ophthalmopathy. General study results and limits: Researchers found most expanded thyroid clonotypes above 0.001 in blood as well.

The study left out patients who had uncontrolled infection, other autoimmune disease, pregnancy or lactation. RNA transcripts yielded amplified TCR beta CDR3 regions. The study used the HTBI primer set for a first-round RT-PCR of the TCR CDR3. TCRdb re-derived calls from the multiplex PCR reads in MiXCR, one entry per CDR3 protein. This repertoire shows 500,000 to 600,000 distinct CDR3 sequences, just over 45% found once; its top ten account for 7.5% to 8.5%. What was sequenced was peripheral blood or thyroid tissue (not recorded which). The clonotype was recovered from a woman younger than 30 with Graves' hyperthyroidism. This chain connects TRBV20-1 to TRBJ2-1; tentative D call: TRBD2 (6 bases). Written as DNA, the CDR3 is TGCAGTCCCCTAACCGGGAGCTCCTACAATGAGCAGTTCTTC. Translating gives CSPLTGSSYNEQFF.